The T cell receptor beta chain under discussion was sequenced for a study of radiotherapy plus CTLA-4 blockade in lung cancer (dated by TCRdb to about 2018). Regarding the research as a whole: Objective responses occurred in 18% of enrolled patients, and 31% achieved disease control.

Focal radiation therapy combined with CTLA-4 blockade (ipilimumab) was tested in patients with chemo-refractory metastatic non-small-cell lung cancer. Here is what the overall study found, with its caveats: The strongest predictors of response, as reported, were early dynamic changes in blood T cell clones along with a rise in serum interferon-beta after radiation. After treatment with radiotherapy and ipilimumab, TCR clones that originated in tumors expanded in peripheral blood.

Receptor libraries were prepared by the immunoSEQ multiplex PCR assay. Entries here come from immuneACCESS through TCRdb and include only in-frame sequences with V and J called. Some clones fail to appear in such tables; in the studies checked, an unresolved V gene covers under half of the shortfall, and the cause of the remainder is unknown. The sample includes some 90,000 clones, with roughly four fifths observed a single time. The ten largest clones add up to 0.82% of the sample. As for this clone: Its antigen has not been determined. It has no much larger one-base neighbor in the sample; base qualities were not kept.

The sequencing here drew on peripheral blood, taken from a patient treated with radiotherapy plus ipilimumab. This clonotype originated in a human donor with non-small cell lung cancer who had stable disease on radiotherapy plus ipilimumab.

CDR3 region: CASSSDRDTGELFF. The nucleotides are TGTGCCAGCTCATCCGACAGGGACACCGGGGAGCTGTTTTTT. The chain couples TRBV18 to TRBJ2-2, with 7 junctional bases fitting TRBD1. The CDR3, from cysteine to phenylalanine, totals 14 residues. Only the CDR3 portion is preserved as DNA: 42 bases, with reading frame beginning at the first base. Via the germline V gene, CDR1 is KGHSH and CDR2 LQKENI. V is cut back by 5 bases and J by 3 bases, with 3 bases in the junction unmatched.